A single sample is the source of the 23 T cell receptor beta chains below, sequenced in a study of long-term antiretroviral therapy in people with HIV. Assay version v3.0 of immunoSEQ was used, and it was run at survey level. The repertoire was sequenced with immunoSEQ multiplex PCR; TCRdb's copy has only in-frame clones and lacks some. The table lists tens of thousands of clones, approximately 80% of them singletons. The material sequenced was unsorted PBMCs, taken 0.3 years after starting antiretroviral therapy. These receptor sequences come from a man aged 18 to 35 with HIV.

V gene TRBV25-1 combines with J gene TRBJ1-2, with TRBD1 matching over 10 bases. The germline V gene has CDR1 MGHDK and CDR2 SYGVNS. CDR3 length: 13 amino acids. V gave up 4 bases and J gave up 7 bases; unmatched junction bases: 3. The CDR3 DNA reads TGTGCCAGCAGTGTTGGACAGGGGGGTGGCTACACCTTC. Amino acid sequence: CASSVGQGGGYTF.

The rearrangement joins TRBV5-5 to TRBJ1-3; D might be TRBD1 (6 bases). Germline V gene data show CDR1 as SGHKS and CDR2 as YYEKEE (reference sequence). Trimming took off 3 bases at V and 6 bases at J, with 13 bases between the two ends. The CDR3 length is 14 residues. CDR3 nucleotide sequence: TGTGCCAGCAGCTCTTGGACAGCGGCAAACACCATATATTTT. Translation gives CASSSWTAANTIYF.

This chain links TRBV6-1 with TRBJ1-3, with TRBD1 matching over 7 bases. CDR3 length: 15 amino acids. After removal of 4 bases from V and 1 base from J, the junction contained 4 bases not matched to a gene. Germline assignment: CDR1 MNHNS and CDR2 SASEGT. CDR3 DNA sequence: TGTGCCAGCAGTGCCCAGACAGGGTCTGGAAACACCATATATTTT. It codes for CASSAQTGSGNTIYF.

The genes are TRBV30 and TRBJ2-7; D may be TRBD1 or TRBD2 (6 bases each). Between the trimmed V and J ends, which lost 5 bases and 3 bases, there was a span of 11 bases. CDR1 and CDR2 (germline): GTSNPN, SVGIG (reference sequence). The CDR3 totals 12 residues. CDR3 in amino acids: CAWGRTDYEQYF. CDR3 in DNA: TGTGCCTGGGGGAGGACAGACTACGAGCAGTACTTC.

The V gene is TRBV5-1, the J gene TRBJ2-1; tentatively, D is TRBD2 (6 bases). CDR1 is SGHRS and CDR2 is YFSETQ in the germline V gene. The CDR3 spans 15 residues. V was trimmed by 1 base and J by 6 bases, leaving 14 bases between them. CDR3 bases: TGCGCCAGCAGCTTGAGTCAGGGAGGTTTCAATGAGCAGTTCTTC. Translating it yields CASSLSQGGFNEQFF.

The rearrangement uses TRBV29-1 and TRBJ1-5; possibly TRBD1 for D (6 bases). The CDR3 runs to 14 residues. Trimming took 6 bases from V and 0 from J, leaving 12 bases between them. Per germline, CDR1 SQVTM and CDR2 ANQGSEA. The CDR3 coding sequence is TGCAGCGTAAGACAGGATAATAGCAATCAGCCCCAGCATTTT. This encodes CSVRQDNSNQPQHF.

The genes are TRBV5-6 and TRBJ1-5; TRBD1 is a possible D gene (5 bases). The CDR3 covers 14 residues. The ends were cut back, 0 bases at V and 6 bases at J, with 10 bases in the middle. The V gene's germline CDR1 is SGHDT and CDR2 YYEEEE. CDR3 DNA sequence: TGTGCCAGCAGCTTGGGCGGGGGTCCTCAGCCCCAGCATTTT. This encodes CASSLGGGPQPQHF.

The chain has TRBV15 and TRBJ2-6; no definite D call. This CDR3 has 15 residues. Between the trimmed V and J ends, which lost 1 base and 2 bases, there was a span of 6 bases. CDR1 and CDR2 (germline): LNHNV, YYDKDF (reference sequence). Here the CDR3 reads CATSRGLTGANVLTF. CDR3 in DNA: TGTGCCACCAGCAGAGGGTTGACTGGGGCCAACGTCCTGACTTTC.

This CDR3 is CASRTRTGYGYTF. The CDR3 coding sequence is TGTGCCAGCAGAACAAGGACAGGCTATGGCTACACCTTC. The gene calls are TRBV5-8 and TRBJ1-2; 7 bases align to TRBD1. CDR3 length: 13 amino acids. CDR1 and CDR2 from the germline V gene are SGHTS and YDEGEE. J lost 4 bases, V lost 5 bases, and 5 bases had no gene match.

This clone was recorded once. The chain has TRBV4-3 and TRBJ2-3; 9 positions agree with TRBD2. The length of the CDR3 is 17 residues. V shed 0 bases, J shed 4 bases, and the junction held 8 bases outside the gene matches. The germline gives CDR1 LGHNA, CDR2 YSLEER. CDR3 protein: CASSQDGAGGPPDTQYF. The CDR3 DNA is TGCGCCAGCAGCCAAGATGGGGCGGGAGGGCCGCCAGATACGCAGTATTTT.

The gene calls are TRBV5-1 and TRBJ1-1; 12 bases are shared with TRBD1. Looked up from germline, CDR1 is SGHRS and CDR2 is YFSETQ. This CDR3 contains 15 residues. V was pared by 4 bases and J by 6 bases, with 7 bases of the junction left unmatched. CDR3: CASSGPGQGASEAFF. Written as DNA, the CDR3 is TGCGCCAGCAGCGGGCCGGGACAGGGGGCCTCTGAAGCTTTCTTT. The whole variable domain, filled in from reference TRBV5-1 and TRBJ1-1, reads KAGVTQTPRYLIKTRGQQVTLSCSPISGHRSVSWYQQTPGQGLQFLFEYFSETQRNKGNFPGRFSGRQFSNSRSEMNVSTLELGDSALYLCASSGPGQGASEAFFGQGTRLTVV.

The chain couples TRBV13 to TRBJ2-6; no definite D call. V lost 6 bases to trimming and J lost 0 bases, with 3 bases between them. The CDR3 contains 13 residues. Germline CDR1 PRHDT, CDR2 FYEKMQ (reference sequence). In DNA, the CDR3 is TGTGCCAGCAGGGCCTCTGGGGCCAACGTCCTGACTTTC. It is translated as CASRASGANVLTF.

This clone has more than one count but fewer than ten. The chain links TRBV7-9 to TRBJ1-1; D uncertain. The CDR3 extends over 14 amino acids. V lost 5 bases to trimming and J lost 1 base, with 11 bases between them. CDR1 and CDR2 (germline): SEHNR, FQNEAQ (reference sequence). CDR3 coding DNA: TGTGCCAGCAGCCCCGCTAACAGGAACACTGAAGCTTTCTTT. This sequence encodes CASSPANRNTEAFF.

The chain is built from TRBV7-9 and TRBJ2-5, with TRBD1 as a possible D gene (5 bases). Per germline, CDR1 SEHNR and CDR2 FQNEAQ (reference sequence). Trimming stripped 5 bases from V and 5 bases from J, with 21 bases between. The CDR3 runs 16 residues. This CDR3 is CASSPFVHSSGETQYF. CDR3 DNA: TGTGCCAGCAGCCCCTTTGTTCACAGCTCAGGGGAGACCCAGTACTTC. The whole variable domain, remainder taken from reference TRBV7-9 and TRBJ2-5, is DTGVSQNPRHKITKRGQNVTFRCDPISEHNRLYWYRQTLGQGPEFLTYFQNEAQLEKSRLLSDRFSAERPKGSFSTLEIQRTEQGDSAMYLCASSPFVHSSGETQYFGPGTRLLVL.

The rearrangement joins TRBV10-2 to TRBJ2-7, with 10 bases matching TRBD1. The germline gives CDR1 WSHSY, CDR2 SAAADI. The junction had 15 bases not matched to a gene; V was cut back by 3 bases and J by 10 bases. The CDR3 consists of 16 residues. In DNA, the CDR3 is TGCGCCAGCAGTGACCCCCGGGACAGGGGCCGGGACGGACAGTACTTC. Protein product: CASSDPRDRGRDGQYF.

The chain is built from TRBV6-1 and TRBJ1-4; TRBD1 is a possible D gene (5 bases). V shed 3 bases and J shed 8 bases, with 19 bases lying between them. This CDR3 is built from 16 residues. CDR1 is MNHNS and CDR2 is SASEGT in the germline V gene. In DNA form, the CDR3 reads TGTGCCAGCAGTGACTGGGGGGGACGGTGGGGCGAAAAACTGTTTTTT. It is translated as CASSDWGGRWGEKLFF.

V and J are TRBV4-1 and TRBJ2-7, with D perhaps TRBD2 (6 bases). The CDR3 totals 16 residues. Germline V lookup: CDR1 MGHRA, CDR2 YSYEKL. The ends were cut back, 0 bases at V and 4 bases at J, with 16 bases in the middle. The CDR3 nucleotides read TGCGCCAGCAGCCAAGATTGGGGACTTGGGAGGTACGAGCAGTACTTC. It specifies CASSQDWGLGRYEQYF.

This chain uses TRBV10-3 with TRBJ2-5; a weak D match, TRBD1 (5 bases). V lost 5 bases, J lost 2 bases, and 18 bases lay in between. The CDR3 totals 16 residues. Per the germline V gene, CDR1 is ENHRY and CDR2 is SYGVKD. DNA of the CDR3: TGTGCCATCAGTCCTGACAGAGCCACTCTACAAGAGACCCAGTACTTC. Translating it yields CAISPDRATLQETQYF.

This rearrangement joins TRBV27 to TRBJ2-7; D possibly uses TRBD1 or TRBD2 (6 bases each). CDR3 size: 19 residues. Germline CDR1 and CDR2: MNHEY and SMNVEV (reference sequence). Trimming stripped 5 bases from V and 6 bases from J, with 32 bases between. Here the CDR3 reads CASSTFGRSRTGGPGEQYF. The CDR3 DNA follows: TGTGCCAGCAGTACCTTCGGACGGTCGAGAACCGGGGGCCCAGGCGAGCAGTACTTC.

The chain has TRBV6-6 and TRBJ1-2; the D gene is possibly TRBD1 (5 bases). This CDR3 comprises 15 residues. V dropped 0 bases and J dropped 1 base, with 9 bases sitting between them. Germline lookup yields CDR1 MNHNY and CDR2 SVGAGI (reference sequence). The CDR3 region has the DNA TGTGCCAGCAGTTACTCACAGGTTCTTAACTATGGCTACACCTTC. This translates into CASSYSQVLNYGYTF.

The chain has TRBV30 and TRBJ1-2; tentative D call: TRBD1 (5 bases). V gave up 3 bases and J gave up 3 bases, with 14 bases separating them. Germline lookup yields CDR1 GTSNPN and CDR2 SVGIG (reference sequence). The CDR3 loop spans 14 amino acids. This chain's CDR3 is CAWRISGADYGYTF. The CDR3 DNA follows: TGTGCCTGGAGAATTTCCGGGGCCGACTATGGCTACACCTTC.

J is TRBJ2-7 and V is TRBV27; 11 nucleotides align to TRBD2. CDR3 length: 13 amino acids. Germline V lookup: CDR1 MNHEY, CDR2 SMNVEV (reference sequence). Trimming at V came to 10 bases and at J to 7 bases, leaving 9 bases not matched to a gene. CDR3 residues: CATSVGTSGEQYF. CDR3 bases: TGTGCCACCTCCGTAGGGACTAGCGGAGAGCAGTACTTC.

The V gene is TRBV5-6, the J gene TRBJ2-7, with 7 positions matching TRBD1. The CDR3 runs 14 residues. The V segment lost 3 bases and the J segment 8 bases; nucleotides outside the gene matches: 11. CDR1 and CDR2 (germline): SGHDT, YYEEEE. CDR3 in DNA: TGTGCCAGCAGCTCGGGACAGAGTATTACGAAGCAGTACTTC. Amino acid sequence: CASSSGQSITKQYF.